This T cell receptor (beta chain) was recovered during a study of cytomegalovirus exposure and HLA in healthy donors. The V gene's germline CDR1 is LNHDA and CDR2 SQIVND (reference sequence). Trimming cost V 6 bases and J 6 bases; bases outside gene matches: 11. The CDR3 has 15 amino acids. 60 Vbeta and 13 Jbeta primers were used in PCR. Sequencing was performed with immunoSEQ multiplex PCR; in TCRdb, only in-frame clones are kept and a portion is missing. Of 90,000 to 120,000 clones in the sample, just under 75% were seen once. The sample comprised PBMCs. The sequence was collected from a man in his fifties in good health and CMV-seropositive. The chain is built from TRBV19 and TRBJ2-1; 7 nucleotides agree with TRBD2. DNA of the CDR3: TGTGCCAGTAGCGATGGCGGGAGCTTTGGCAATGAGCAGTTCTTC. This sequence encodes CASSDGGSFGNEQFF.